This T cell receptor beta chain was sequenced in a study of blood T cell repertoires in COVID-19. Study information: Whether acute or convalescent, the COVID-19 samples came from the United States, Italy and Spain.

Looked up from germline, CDR1 is LNHNV and CDR2 is YYDKDF (reference sequence). Trimming stripped 0 bases from V and 1 base from J, with 7 bases between. The CDR3 sequence is 16 residues long. This clone was seen a handful of times. The method was immunoSEQ multiplex PCR; TCRdb's version includes in-frame clones alone and lacks a portion of them. The data show 130,000 to 150,000 clones, with roughly 90% seen just once and 0.95% to 1.5% held by the top ten. The sequenced sample was PBMCs or T cells enriched from blood (not recorded which). The V call is TRBV15, the J call TRBJ2-6, with D perhaps matching TRBD2 (5 bases). The clonotype comes from a woman aged 30 to 39 with acute COVID-19. CDR3 loop: CATSRDRESGANVLTF. CDR3 DNA: TGTGCCACCAGCAGAGATCGGGAATCTGGGGCCAACGTCCTGACTTTC.